Below, 19 T cell receptor beta chains from the same sample are listed, as sequenced in a study of cytomegalovirus exposure and HLA in healthy donors. TCRdb's copy holds only in-frame clones and misses some; the assay was immunoSEQ multiplex PCR. The sample shows 110,000 to 150,000 clones, just under 85% of them seen only once. Source material: PBMCs. These receptors were obtained from a young woman in good health and CMV-seronegative.

This rearrangement joins TRBV7-9 to TRBJ1-2, with D possibly TRBD1 on 5 matching bases. V gave up 10 bases and J gave up 8 bases, with 14 bases separating them. CDR3 size: 11 residues. Germline-derived CDR1 and CDR2 are SEHNR and FQNEAQ (reference sequence). CDR3 sequence (DNA): TGTGCCACAAGCCCCGGGGGAGGCTACACCTTC. Encoded protein: CATSPGGGYTF.

This clone was seen a single time. This rearrangement joins TRBV6-1 to TRBJ2-1; 13 bases map to TRBD2. After removal of 2 bases from V and 13 bases from J, the junction contained 8 bases not matched to a gene. The germline gives CDR1 MNHNS, CDR2 SASEGT. This CDR3 comprises 15 residues. CDR3 nucleotides: TGTGCCAGCAGTGAAACTAGCGGGGGGGCCGTCACACAGTTCTTC. Protein sequence: CASSETSGGAVTQFF.

Only one count was recorded for this clone. V usage is TRBV7-2 and J usage is TRBJ1-1, with 8 bases lining up with TRBD1. V lost 6 bases and J lost 4; bases outside the gene matches: 10. The CDR3 runs to 15 residues. Germline lookup yields CDR1 SGHTA and CDR2 FQGNSA. CDR3 DNA sequence: TGTGCCAGCAGTTATACCGGACAGGGTCTCACTGAAGCTTTCTTT. Residues: CASSYTGQGLTEAFF.

The V and J genes are TRBV9 and TRBJ2-3, with D maybe TRBD2 (6 bases). V lost 0 bases and J 5 bases, leaving 16 bases between the germline ends. The CDR3 totals 16 residues. In germline, CDR1 is SGDLS, CDR2 YYNGEE. CDR3 DNA: TGTGCCAGCAGCGTAGGGCAGCTAGCGCTCCAAGATACGCAGTATTTT. This gives the protein CASSVGQLALQDTQYF.

J is TRBJ1-1 and V is TRBV18; 9 bases match TRBD1. The germline V gene encodes CDR1 KGHSH and CDR2 LQKENI. The CDR3 contains 14 residues. Losses at the gene ends were 4 bases for V and 5 bases for J; bases not matched to a gene: 5. The CDR3 region is CASSQDRGGTEAFF. The DNA of the CDR3 is TGTGCCAGCTCACAAGACAGGGGGGGGACTGAAGCTTTCTTT.

The chain joins TRBV5-1 to TRBJ2-7; TRBD2 aligns across 13 bases. The V gene's germline CDR1 is SGHRS and CDR2 YFSETQ. Unmatched junction bases numbered 4, after V lost 3 bases and J lost 7 bases. The CDR3 loop spans 14 amino acids. The CDR3 DNA reads TGCGCCAGCAGCTCACTAGCGGGGGGGCGAGAGCAGTACTTC. It encodes CASSSLAGGREQYF.

The chain is built from TRBV5-4 and TRBJ2-5; 8 positions agree with TRBD1. The CDR3 runs 14 residues. The V gene's germline CDR1 is SGHNT and CDR2 YYREEE (reference sequence). Trimming at V came to 4 bases and at J to 5 bases, leaving 7 bases not matched to a gene. This CDR3 is CASSERTGRETQYF. In nucleotides, the CDR3 is TGTGCCAGCAGCGAGCGGACAGGGAGGGAGACCCAGTACTTC.

The rearrangement joins TRBV7-2 to TRBJ1-5; 9 bases map to TRBD1. V trimming: 4 bases; J trimming: 6 bases; junction bases outside the gene matches: 7. Germline V CDR1 and CDR2: SGHTA, FQGNSA. CDR3 size: 15 residues. CDR3 protein: CASSYTGGLGQPQHF. The CDR3 bases are TGTGCCAGCAGCTACACAGGGGGCCTTGGTCAGCCCCAGCATTTT.

This sequence joins TRBV5-1 and TRBJ2-3; D gene ambiguous. Per the germline V gene, CDR1 is SGHRS and CDR2 is YFSETQ. V lost 1 base, J lost 1 base, and 10 bases lay in between. The CDR3 length is 15 residues. This CDR3 is CASSLNPTRTDTQYF. CDR3 in DNA: TGCGCCAGCAGCTTGAACCCCACTCGCACAGATACGCAGTATTTT. Drawing the rest from reference TRBV5-1 and TRBJ2-3, the complete variable domain is KAGVTQTPRYLIKTRGQQVTLSCSPISGHRSVSWYQQTPGQGLQFLFEYFSETQRNKGNFPGRFSGRQFSNSRSEMNVSTLELGDSALYLCASSLNPTRTDTQYFGPGTRLTVL.

The chain combines TRBV12-2 with TRBJ1-3; TRBD1 reflects the table's D call only, with no check against the DNA. TRBV12-2 is a recognized pseudogene. The CDR3 runs 18 residues. The CDR3 coding sequence is TGTGCAAGTCGCTTTGGTTGGCAGGGGGATTTTTCTGGAAACACCATATATTTT. It codes for CASRFGWQGDFSGNTIYF.

For the CDR3, the DNA is TGTGCCAGCAGCTTAAGTCCGGGGTATAACAATGAGCAGTTCTTC. Translated: CASSLSPGYNNEQFF. The V call is TRBV7-3, the J call TRBJ2-1; the D gene is possibly TRBD2 (5 bases). The germline gives CDR1 SGHTA, CDR2 FQGTGA. The CDR3 runs 15 residues. V was trimmed by 1 base and J by 5 bases, leaving 12 bases between them.

This clone was counted once. The chain couples TRBV27 to TRBJ2-2; D uncertain. CDR3 length equals 13 residues. Germline CDR1 and CDR2: MNHEY and SMNVEV (reference sequence). V was shortened by 3 bases and J by 7 bases, with 9 bases between the two germline ends. The CDR3 protein is CASSFSGGGELFF. CDR3 DNA: TGTGCCAGCAGTTTTAGTGGTGGCGGGGAGCTGTTTTTT.

Regarding this clone: A much larger clone differs by one base, so this may be a read error. The chain employs TRBV7-9 and TRBJ2-7; 11 bases map to TRBD2. The CDR3 has 15 residues. CDR1 SEHNR and CDR2 FQNEAQ come from the germline V gene (reference sequence). V shed 0 bases and J 2 bases; nucleotides not matched to a gene: 0. Here the CDR3 DNA reads TGTGCCAGCAGCTTAGCTAGCGGGGGGGCCTACGAGCAGTACTTC. It specifies CASSLASGGAYEQYF.

The chain employs TRBV5-1 and TRBJ2-2; 7 positions match TRBD1. V lost 2 bases and J lost 0; bases outside the gene matches: 4. CDR1 and CDR2 from the germline V gene are SGHRS and YFSETQ. This CDR3 spans 16 amino acids. CDR3 DNA: TGCGCCAGCAGCTTAAGGGGGCAGACGAACACCGGGGAGCTGTTTTTT. Protein product: CASSLRGQTNTGELFF. Using reference TRBV5-1 and TRBJ2-2 for the parts outside the CDR3, the full variable domain is KAGVTQTPRYLIKTRGQQVTLSCSPISGHRSVSWYQQTPGQGLQFLFEYFSETQRNKGNFPGRFSGRQFSNSRSEMNVSTLELGDSALYLCASSLRGQTNTGELFFGEGSRLTVL.

This rearrangement joins TRBV27 to TRBJ2-5; 7 bases agree with TRBD1. Germline trimming cut 5 bases from V and 1 base from J; bases unmatched to any gene: 4. The germline gives CDR1 MNHEY, CDR2 SMNVEV (reference sequence). The CDR3 runs 14 residues. CDR3 residues: CASSRWDSQETQYF. DNA of the CDR3: TGTGCCAGCAGTCGCTGGGACAGCCAAGAGACCCAGTACTTC.

This clone was detected once. V usage is TRBV4-3 and J usage is TRBJ2-3, with TRBD2 matching 9 bases. CDR1 and CDR2 (germline): LGHNA, YSLEER. With 0 bases clipped from V and 5 bases from J, the junction kept 12 bases outside the gene matches. The CDR3 is 18 residues long. The DNA for the CDR3 is TGCGCCAGCAGCCAAGAGGTCGGGCTAGCGGGGTACCAAGATACGCAGTATTTT. It encodes CASSQEVGLAGYQDTQYF.

CDR3 loop: CASSAPTSSKEQFF. CDR3 in DNA: TGTGCCAGTAGTGCACCTACTAGCAGCAAGGAGCAGTTCTTC. This sequence joins TRBV19 and TRBJ2-1; tentative D call: TRBD2 (6 bases). The CDR3 extends over 14 amino acids. V shed 5 bases and J shed 10 bases, with 18 bases lying between them. CDR1 LNHDA and CDR2 SQIVND come from the germline V gene (reference sequence).

The rearrangement uses TRBV28 and TRBJ1-4, with D unresolved. CDR1 and CDR2 (germline): MDHEN, SYDVKM. The CDR3 spans 12 residues. The ends were cut back, 3 bases at V and 8 bases at J, with 7 bases in the middle. The CDR3 nucleotides are TGTGCCAGCAGTTTTTCAGGAGAAAAACTGTTTTTT. Its protein product is CASSFSGEKLFF.

The chain is built from TRBV18 and TRBJ2-7; D unclear. Looked up from germline, CDR1 is KGHSH and CDR2 is LQKENI. The CDR3 totals 13 residues. Trimming left V 3 bases short and J 4 bases short, with 10 bases between. CDR3 in amino acids: CASSPPSTYEQYF. The CDR3, as DNA: TGTGCCAGCTCACCCCCTAGTACGTACGAGCAGTACTTC.